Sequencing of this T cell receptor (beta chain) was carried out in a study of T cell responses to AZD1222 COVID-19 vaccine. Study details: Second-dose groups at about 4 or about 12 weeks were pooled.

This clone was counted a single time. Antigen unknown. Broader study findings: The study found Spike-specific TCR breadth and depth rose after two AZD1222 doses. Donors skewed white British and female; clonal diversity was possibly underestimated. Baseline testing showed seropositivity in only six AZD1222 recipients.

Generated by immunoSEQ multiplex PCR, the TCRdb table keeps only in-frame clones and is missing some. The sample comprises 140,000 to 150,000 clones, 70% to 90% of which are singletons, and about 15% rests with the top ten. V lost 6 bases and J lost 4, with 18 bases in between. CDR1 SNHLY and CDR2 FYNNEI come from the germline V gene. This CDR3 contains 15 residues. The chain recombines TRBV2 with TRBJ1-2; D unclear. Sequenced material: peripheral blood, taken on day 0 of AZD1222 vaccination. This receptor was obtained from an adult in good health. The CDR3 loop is CASSTQTAWGYGYTF. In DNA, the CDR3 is TGTGCCAGCAGCACACAGACCGCCTGGGGCTATGGCTACACCTTC.